These 12 T cell receptor beta chains were all obtained from the same sample, sequenced in a study of blood T cell repertoires in COVID-19. Data came from immunoSEQ multiplex PCR; TCRdb stores just in-frame clones and leaves some out. The table includes 100,000 to 150,000 clones, 85% detected once. Sequenced input: peripheral blood. Receptor source: an elderly man with active or convalescent COVID-19.

The chain employs TRBV7-2 and TRBJ2-5; the match to TRBD2 covers 9 bases. Germline assignment: CDR1 SGHTA and CDR2 FQGNSA. CDR3 length: 18 amino acids. The ends lost 0 bases at V and 6 bases at J; junction bases unmatched: 14. The CDR3 coding sequence is TGTGCCAGCAGCTTAGCCCCAAATTGGCGGGAGGGGGCAAAGACCCAGTACTTC. Residues: CASSLAPNWREGAKTQYF.

The chain joins TRBV18 to TRBJ1-6, with no clear D. Per germline, CDR1 KGHSH and CDR2 LQKENI. The CDR3 has 15 residues. Trimming took 1 base from V and 7 from J, leaving 11 bases between them. The CDR3 region is CASSPRSGENSPLHF. The DNA for the CDR3 is TGTGCCAGCTCACCACGCTCGGGTGAGAATTCACCCCTCCACTTT.

V is TRBV29-1 and J is TRBJ2-3; 7 bases agree with TRBD1. The CDR3 sequence is 12 residues long. After removal of 7 bases from V and 3 bases from J, the junction contained 4 bases not matched to a gene. The germline V gene has CDR1 SQVTM and CDR2 ANQGSEA. The CDR3 sequence: CSARQGTDTQYF. The CDR3 bases are TGCAGCGCAAGACAGGGTACAGATACGCAGTATTTT.

The J gene is TRBJ1-4, the V gene TRBV9; a possible D gene is TRBD1 (5 bases). The ends were cut back, 0 bases at V and 8 bases at J, with 11 bases in the middle. The CDR3 runs to 14 residues. Germline lookup yields CDR1 SGDLS and CDR2 YYNGEE. The CDR3 DNA is TGTGCCAGCAGCGTAGACGGGGGAACCGAAAAACTGTTTTTT. Translation: CASSVDGGTEKLFF. The full variable domain, rest sourced from reference TRBV9 and TRBJ1-4, is DSGVTQTPKHLITATGQRVTLRCSPRSGDLSVYWYQQSLDQGLQFLIQYYNGEERAKGNILERFSAQQFPDLHSELNLSSLELGDSALYFCASSVDGGTEKLFFGSGTQLSVL.

The chain has TRBV18 and TRBJ2-1, with D perhaps matching TRBD1 (5 bases). Germline V gene lookup returns CDR1 KGHSH and CDR2 LQKENI. V lost 6 bases and J lost 4, with 16 bases in between. The CDR3 covers 15 residues. The CDR3 coding sequence is TGTGCCAGCTCCCGAAGCGATTCAGGGTACAATGAGCAGTTCTTC. This codes for CASSRSDSGYNEQFF.

This chain links TRBV6-2 or TRBV6-3 with TRBJ2-2; 13 bases align to TRBD2. CDR3 length: 19 residues. The V and J ends lost 2 bases and 4 bases, in that order; junction bases with no gene match: 10. Germline V lookup: CDR1 MNHEY, CDR2 SVGEGT. The CDR3 DNA sequence: TGTGCCAGCAGTTACCTTAGGACTAGCGGGAGTGTGGCCACCGGGGAGCTGTTTTTT. Translated, it gives CASSYLRTSGSVATGELFF.

This rearrangement joins TRBV6-2 or TRBV6-3 to TRBJ2-1; 7 positions match TRBD1. The CDR3 covers 16 residues. V trimming: 5 bases; J trimming: 4 bases; junction bases outside the gene matches: 11. Germline CDR1 reads MNHEY; CDR2 reads SVGEGT. The CDR3 DNA sequence: TGTGCCAGCAGTCTCACAGGGGCGATGGCTTACAATGAGCAGTTCTTC. Translation gives CASSLTGAMAYNEQFF.

This chain joins TRBV4-3 and TRBJ1-2; no clear D. Germline V gene data show CDR1 as LGHNA and CDR2 as YSLEER. V was pared by 0 bases and J by 1 base, with 6 bases between. The CDR3 is 14 amino acids. CDR3 loop: CASSQDLSNYGYTF. For the CDR3, the DNA is TGCGCCAGCAGCCAAGATCTGAGTAACTATGGCTACACCTTC.

This clone showed up just a few times. The gene calls are TRBV6-5 and TRBJ1-1; D ambiguous. This CDR3 is 13 amino acids long. Germline V lookup: CDR1 MNHEY, CDR2 SVGAGI. Trimming shortened V by 6 bases and J by 2 bases, and 10 bases separated the two germline ends. The CDR3 spells CASSRTGNTEAFF. Written as DNA, the CDR3 is TGTGCCAGCAGCCGTACCGGTAACACTGAAGCTTTCTTT.

CDR3 amino acids: CASSLGRQQTNTGELFF. The CDR3 coding sequence is TGTGCCAGCAGCTTAGGGAGGCAGCAGACTAACACCGGGGAGCTGTTTTTT. The J gene is TRBJ2-2, the V gene TRBV7-2, with D maybe TRBD2 (5 bases). Germline CDR1 is SGHTA and CDR2 is FQGNSA. Trimming stripped 1 base from V and 2 bases from J, with 14 bases between. The CDR3 totals 17 residues.

The chain has TRBV5-6 and TRBJ2-2, with 7 bases fitting TRBD1. This CDR3 region has 15 residues. J was trimmed by 6 bases and V by 4 bases; bases with no gene match: 9. The germline V gene has CDR1 SGHDT and CDR2 YYEEEE. This CDR3 is CASSRPTGVPGELFF. The CDR3, as DNA: TGTGCCAGCAGCCGCCCTACAGGGGTCCCCGGGGAGCTGTTTTTT.

The chain couples TRBV18 to TRBJ1-1, with no clear D. This CDR3 has 12 residues. V lost 3 bases to trimming and J lost 4 bases, with 6 bases between them. Germline CDR1 KGHSH, CDR2 LQKENI. The CDR3 coding sequence is TGTGCCAGCTCACCCGGACTCACTGAAGCTTTCTTT. It encodes CASSPGLTEAFF.